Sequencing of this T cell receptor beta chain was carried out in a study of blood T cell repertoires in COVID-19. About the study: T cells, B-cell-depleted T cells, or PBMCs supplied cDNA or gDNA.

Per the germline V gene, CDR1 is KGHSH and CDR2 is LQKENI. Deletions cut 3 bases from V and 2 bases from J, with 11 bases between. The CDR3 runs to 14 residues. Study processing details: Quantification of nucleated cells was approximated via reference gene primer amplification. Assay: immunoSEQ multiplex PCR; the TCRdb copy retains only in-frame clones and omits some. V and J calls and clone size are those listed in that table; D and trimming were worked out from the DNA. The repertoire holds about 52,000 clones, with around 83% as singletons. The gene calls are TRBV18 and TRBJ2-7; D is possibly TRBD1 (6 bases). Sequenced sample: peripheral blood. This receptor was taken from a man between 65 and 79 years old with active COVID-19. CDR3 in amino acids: CASSPRTETYEQYF. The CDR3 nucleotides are TGTGCCAGCTCACCTAGGACAGAGACCTACGAGCAGTACTTC.